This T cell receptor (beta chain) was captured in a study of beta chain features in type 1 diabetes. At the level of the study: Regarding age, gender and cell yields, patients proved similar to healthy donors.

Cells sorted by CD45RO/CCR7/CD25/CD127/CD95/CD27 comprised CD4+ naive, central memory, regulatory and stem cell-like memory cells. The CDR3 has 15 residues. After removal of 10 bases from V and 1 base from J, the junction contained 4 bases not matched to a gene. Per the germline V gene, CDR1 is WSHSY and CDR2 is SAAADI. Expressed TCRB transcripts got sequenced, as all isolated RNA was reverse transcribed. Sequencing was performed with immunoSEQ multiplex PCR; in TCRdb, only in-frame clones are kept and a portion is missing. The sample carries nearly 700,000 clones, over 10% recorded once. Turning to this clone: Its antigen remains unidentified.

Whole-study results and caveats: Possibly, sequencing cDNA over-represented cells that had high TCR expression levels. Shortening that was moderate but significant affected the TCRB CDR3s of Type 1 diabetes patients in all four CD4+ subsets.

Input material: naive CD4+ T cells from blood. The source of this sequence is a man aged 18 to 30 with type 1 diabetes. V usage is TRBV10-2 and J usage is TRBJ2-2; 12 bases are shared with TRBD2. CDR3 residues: CATLGLAGNTGELFF. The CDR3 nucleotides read TGCGCCACCTTGGGACTAGCGGGGAACACCGGGGAGCTGTTTTTT.